This TCR beta chain was identified in a study of a mutant IDH1 vaccine in newly diagnosed glioma. The time point is: week 35, safety follow-up. One vaccine dose held 300 ug of mutant IDH1 20-mer peptide and came with topical imiquimod. Details on this clone: Antigen: not known.

Profiled with immunoSEQ multiplex PCR; TCRdb holds only in-frame clones, not every one. This table has tens of thousands of clones, 75% to 85% appearing once. The sequencing here drew on PBMCs, taken from a glioma patient whose treatment included an IDH1 peptide vaccine. The clonotype comes from a man between 35 and 55 years old with glioma.

Here the CDR3 reads CASSFARLGTGELFF. The CDR3 DNA reads as TGTGCCAGCAGTTTCGCCAGGCTTGGCACCGGGGAGCTGTTTTTT. The V and J genes are TRBV27 and TRBJ2-2, with no clear D. The CDR3 has 15 amino acids. V lost 3 bases and J 4 bases, leaving 12 bases between the germline ends. The germline gives CDR1 MNHEY, CDR2 SMNVEV (reference sequence).